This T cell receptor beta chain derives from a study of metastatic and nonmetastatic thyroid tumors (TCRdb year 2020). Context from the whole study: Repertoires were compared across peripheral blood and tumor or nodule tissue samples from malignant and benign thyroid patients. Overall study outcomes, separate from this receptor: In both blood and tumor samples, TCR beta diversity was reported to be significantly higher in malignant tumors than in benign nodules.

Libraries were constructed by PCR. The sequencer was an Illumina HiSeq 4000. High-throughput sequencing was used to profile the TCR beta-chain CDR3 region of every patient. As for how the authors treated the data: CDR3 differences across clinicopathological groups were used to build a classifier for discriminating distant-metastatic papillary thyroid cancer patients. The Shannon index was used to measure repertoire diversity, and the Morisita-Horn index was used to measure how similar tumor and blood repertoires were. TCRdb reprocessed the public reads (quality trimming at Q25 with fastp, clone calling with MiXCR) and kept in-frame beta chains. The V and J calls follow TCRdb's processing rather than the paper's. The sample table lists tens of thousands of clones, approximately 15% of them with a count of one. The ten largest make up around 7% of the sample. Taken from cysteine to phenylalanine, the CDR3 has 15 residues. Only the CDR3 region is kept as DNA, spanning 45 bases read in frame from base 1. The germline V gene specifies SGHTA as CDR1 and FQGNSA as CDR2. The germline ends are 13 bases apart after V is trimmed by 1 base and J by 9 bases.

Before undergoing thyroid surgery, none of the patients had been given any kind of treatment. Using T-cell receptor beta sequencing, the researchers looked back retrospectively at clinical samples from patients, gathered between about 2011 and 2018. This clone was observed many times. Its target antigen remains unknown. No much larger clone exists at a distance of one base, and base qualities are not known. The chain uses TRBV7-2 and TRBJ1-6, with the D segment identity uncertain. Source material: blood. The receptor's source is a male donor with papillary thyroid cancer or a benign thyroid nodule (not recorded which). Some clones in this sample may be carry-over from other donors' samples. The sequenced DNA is TGTGCCAGCAGCTTAGAAGAGGATTGGGCTTCACCCCTCCACTTT. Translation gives CASSLEEDWASPLHF.